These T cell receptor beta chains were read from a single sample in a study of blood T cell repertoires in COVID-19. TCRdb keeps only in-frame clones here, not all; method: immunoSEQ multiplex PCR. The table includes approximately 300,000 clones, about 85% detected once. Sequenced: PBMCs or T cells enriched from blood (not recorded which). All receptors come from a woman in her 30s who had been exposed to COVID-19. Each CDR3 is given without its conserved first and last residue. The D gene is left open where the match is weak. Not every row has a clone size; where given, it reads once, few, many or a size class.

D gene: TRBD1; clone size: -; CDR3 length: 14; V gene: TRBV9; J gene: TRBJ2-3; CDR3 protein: ASSVEGQGMTDTQY
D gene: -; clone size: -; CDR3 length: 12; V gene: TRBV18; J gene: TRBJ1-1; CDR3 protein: ASSPSVMNTEAF
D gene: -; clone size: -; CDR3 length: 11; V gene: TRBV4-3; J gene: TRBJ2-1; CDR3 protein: ASSPLQGNEQF
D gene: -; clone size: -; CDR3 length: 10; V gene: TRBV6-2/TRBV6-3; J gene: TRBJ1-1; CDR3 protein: ASSLYTTEAF
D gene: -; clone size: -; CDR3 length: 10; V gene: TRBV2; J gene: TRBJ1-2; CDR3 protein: ASTPGFYGYT
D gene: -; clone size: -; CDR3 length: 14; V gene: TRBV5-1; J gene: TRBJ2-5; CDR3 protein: ASSLAEGTIRETQY
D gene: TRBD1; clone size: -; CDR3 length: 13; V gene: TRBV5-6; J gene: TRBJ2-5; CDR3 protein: ASSSGTGGSKTQY
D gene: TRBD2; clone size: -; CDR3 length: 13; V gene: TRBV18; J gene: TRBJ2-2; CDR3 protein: ASSKREKNTGELF
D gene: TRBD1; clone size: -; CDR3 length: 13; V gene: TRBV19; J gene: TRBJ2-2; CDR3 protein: ASRLQGSSTGELF
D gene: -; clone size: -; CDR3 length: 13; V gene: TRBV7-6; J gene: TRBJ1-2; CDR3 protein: ASSLAAVPDYGYT
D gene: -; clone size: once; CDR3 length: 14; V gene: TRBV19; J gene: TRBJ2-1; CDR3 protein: ASSIPRGGGFNEQF
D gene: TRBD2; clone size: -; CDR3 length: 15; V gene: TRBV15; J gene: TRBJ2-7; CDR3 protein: ATSRDAPGAGADEQY
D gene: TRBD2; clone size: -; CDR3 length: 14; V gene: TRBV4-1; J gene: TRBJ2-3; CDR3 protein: ASSQILAGSSDTQY